This T cell receptor beta chain was recorded in a study of OX40 agonist ivuxolimab in advanced cancers. Blood was sampled at baseline, cycle 4 day 1, and cycle 7 day 1. Study observations and caveats: Expanded peripheral T cells had an undetermined antigen specificity. The study found among the lowest clonal expansion in partial responders at 0.1-3.0 mg/kg.

Method: immunoSEQ multiplex PCR; TCRdb's copy keeps in-frame clones and lacks some. The sample lists around 65,000 clones, 65% to 80% occurring once. Concerning this clone itself: Antigen: not known.

This receptor was taken from an adult with an advanced solid tumor such as melanoma, head and neck, liver or kidney cancer. Material: CD4+ or CD8+ T cells sorted from blood, obtained in a trial of the OX40 agonist ivuxolimab.

The CDR3 spells CASSLGLAVTGNEQYF. The CDR3 DNA reads TGTGCCAGCAGTTTGGGACTAGCGGTAACCGGCAACGAGCAGTACTTC. The chain uses TRBV27 and TRBJ2-7, with 11 bases lining up with TRBD2. The CDR3 contains 16 residues. Germline V gene data show CDR1 as MNHEY and CDR2 as SMNVEV (reference sequence). The V segment lost 3 bases and the J segment 5 bases; nucleotides outside the gene matches: 9.